This T cell receptor (beta chain) appears in the sequencing data of a study of blood T cell repertoires in COVID-19. Turning to the study itself: From the United States, Italy and Spain came samples of acute and convalescent COVID-19.

Measured with immunoSEQ multiplex PCR; TCRdb has only the in-frame clones, and not every one. The table shows more than 200,000 clones, with more than 75% occurring only once. This clone came up once. This CDR3 region has 14 residues. The V end lost 7 bases, the J end lost 1 base, and 8 bases lay between the germline ends. From germline, CDR1 is MDHEN and CDR2 SYDVKM. Sample: peripheral blood. This rearrangement joins TRBV28 to TRBJ2-6; D gene uncertain. The source of this sequence is a woman over 75 with COVID-19, enrolled during active disease. The CDR3 bases are TGTGCCAGCACTCATCGGTCTGGGGCCAACGTCCTGACTTTC. Its protein product is CASTHRSGANVLTF.